This is a list of T cell receptor beta chains from one sample in a study of cytomegalovirus exposure and HLA in healthy donors. Some clones are missing from TCRdb's copy, which holds only in-frame ones; the method was immunoSEQ multiplex PCR. This table holds 190,000 or so clones, around 83% found once. The sequenced sample consisted of PBMCs. These receptors were taken from a middle-aged man in good health and CMV-seronegative. Each CDR3 is given with its conserved first and last residue. Fields, in order: clone size, J gene, D gene, V gene, CDR3 DNA, CDR3 protein. The D gene is left open where the match is weak. Clone size, where shown, is once, few, many, or a class for clones that have expanded.

- | TRBJ1-2 | TRBD1 | TRBV5-4 | TGTGCCAGCAGCTTGGCAGGGGGCTATGGCTACACCTTC | CASSLAGGYGYTF
- | TRBJ2-1 | - | TRBV10-1 | TGCGCCAGCAGTGAGGGCCAGAGGAATGAGCAGTTCTTC | CASSEGQRNEQFF
- | TRBJ1-1 | TRBD1 | TRBV7-2 | TGTGCCAGCAGCAACCGGACAGGGAGCACTGAAGCTTTCTTT | CASSNRTGSTEAFF
- | TRBJ2-5 | - | TRBV5-1 | TGCGCCAGCAGCTTCCCGGGGGAGACCCAGTACTTC | CASSFPGETQYF
- | TRBJ2-7 | TRBD1 | TRBV7-2 | TGTGCCAGCAGCTTAGCCGGGACAGGGATCCCCTACGAGCAGTACTTC | CASSLAGTGIPYEQYF
- | TRBJ2-1 | - | TRBV27 | TGTGCCAGCAGTTCACAACCCCGACAGAATGAGCAGTTCTTC | CASSSQPRQNEQFF
- | TRBJ2-7 | - | TRBV5-4 | TGTGCCAGCAGCTTGCAGTCCAGGGCCAACGAGCAGTACTTC | CASSLQSRANEQYF
- | TRBJ2-4 | TRBD1 | TRBV6-1 | TGTGCCAGCAGTCACCGACAGGGAGTGAACATTCAGTACTTC | CASSHRQGVNIQYF
- | TRBJ2-3 | - | TRBV5-6 | TGTGCCAGCAGCTCGGCGGGACATACGCAGTATTTT | CASSSAGHTQYF
few | TRBJ1-5 | - | TRBV10-3 | TGTGCCATCAGTGACGCGGTGAGTAATCAGCCCCAGCATTTT | CAISDAVSNQPQHF
- | TRBJ2-1 | - | TRBV9 | TGTGCCAGCAGCGTAGGAGTTAGCGGAAGCTCCTACAATGAGCAGTTCTTC | CASSVGVSGSSYNEQFF
- | TRBJ2-1 | TRBD2 | TRBV5-1 | TGCGCCAGCAGCTTGGCCCAAAGCGGGAGGGCCGTCGAGCAGTTCTTC | CASSLAQSGRAVEQFF
- | TRBJ2-2 | TRBD1 | TRBV10-3 | TGTGCCATCAGCTACAGGGGCTACACCGGGGAGCTGTTTTTT | CAISYRGYTGELFF
- | TRBJ1-2 | - | TRBV9 | TGTGCCAGCAGCGTAGCAGCAGGGAGGAGCTATGGCTACACCTTC | CASSVAAGRSYGYTF
few | TRBJ2-5 | - | TRBV14 | TGTGCCAGCAGCCAAGCTATCGGGGTGCGAGAGACCCAGTACTTC | CASSQAIGVRETQYF
- | TRBJ2-7 | TRBD1 | TRBV15 | TGTGCCACCAGCATGGACAGGGGGCCCGGCTACGAGCAGTACTTC | CATSMDRGPGYEQYF
- | TRBJ2-3 | TRBD2 | TRBV6-1 | TGTGCCAGCAGTGTACTAGCGGCTACCACAGATACGCAGTATTTT | CASSVLAATTDTQYF
once | TRBJ2-7 | - | TRBV18 | TGTGCCAGCTCACTAGCCGCGGGGGCCAACGAGCAGTACTTC | CASSLAAGANEQYF
- | TRBJ2-5 | - | TRBV7-2 | TGTGCCAGCAGCAGGACTCCCGGGGTGGAGACCCAGTACTTC | CASSRTPGVETQYF
- | TRBJ1-1 | TRBD1 | TRBV5-1 | TGCGCCAGCGGGGGCGTGGAGGGACAGGGGGCTGAAGCTTTCTTT | CASGGVEGQGAEAFF
- | TRBJ2-6 | TRBD2 | TRBV7-6 | TGTGCCAGCAGCTTTGTGGCGGGAGGAAGCTCTGGGGCCAACGTCCTGACTTTC | CASSFVAGGSSGANVLTF
- | TRBJ1-4 | TRBD1 | TRBV5-6 | TGTGCCAGCAGCTTGCTAAGACAGGGGGCATCCCCTACTAATGAAAAACTGTTTTTT | CASSLLRQGASPTNEKLFF
once | TRBJ2-1 | TRBD2 | TRBV5-4 | TGTGCCAGCAGCCCGCCTGGGACTAGCCTGGAGCAGTTCTTC | CASSPPGTSLEQFF
- | TRBJ2-3 | - | TRBV28 | TGTGCCAGTCTACAGTTTACGTCAGATACGCAGTATTTT | CASLQFTSDTQYF
- | TRBJ2-1 | TRBD2 | TRBV27 | TGTGCCAGCAGTCCTATGATAGCGGGAAATGAGCAGTTCTTC | CASSPMIAGNEQFF
- | TRBJ2-7 | - | TRBV28 | TGTGCCAGCAGTTTACCAGGGGATCACGAGCAGTACTTC | CASSLPGDHEQYF
few | TRBJ2-7 | TRBD2 | TRBV6-5 | TGTGCCAGCTGGGGTTGGCGCGGGGGCTACGAGCAGTACTTC | CASWGWRGGYEQYF
- | TRBJ2-1 | TRBD2 | TRBV7-9 | TGTGCCAGCAGCTTAGTGACTAGCGGGTACAATGAGCAGTTCTTC | CASSLVTSGYNEQFF
- | TRBJ2-3 | - | TRBV7-6 | TGTGCCAGCAGCTTAGCGGTGCCGCGGGGCACAGATACGCAGTATTTT | CASSLAVPRGTDTQYF
few | TRBJ1-1 | - | TRBV20-1 | TGCAGTGCGGAGTTGAACACTGAAGCTTTCTTT | CSAELNTEAFF
- | TRBJ1-2 | TRBD1 | TRBV28 | TGTGCCACGCGGGACAGGGGCGTTACTAACTATGGCTACACCTTC | CATRDRGVTNYGYTF
- | TRBJ1-5 | - | TRBV19 | TGTGCCAGCAGCAGCCTAGCGGGGGGTCGTCAGCCCCAGCATTTT | CASSSLAGGRQPQHF
few | TRBJ1-4 | TRBD1 | TRBV14 | TGTGCCAGCAGTCGTCCCGGGACAGGGTCAGGAACTAATGAAAAACTGTTTTTT | CASSRPGTGSGTNEKLFF
few | TRBJ2-5 | - | TRBV6-6 | TGTGCCAGCAGTCGGGGGGAGACCCAGTACTTC | CASSRGETQYF
- | TRBJ1-1 | - | TRBV30 | TGTGCCTGGAGTGTACAACCAGGGGTCACTGAAGCTTTCTTT | CAWSVQPGVTEAFF
- | TRBJ2-3 | TRBD1 | TRBV6-5 | TGTGCCAGCAGTTACCAGGATCCGGGACAGGTTAAGTATTTT | CASSYQDPGQVKYF
- | TRBJ2-7 | - | TRBV6-5 | TGTGCCAGCAGTTACGGACTGCTAGACTACGAGCAGTACTTC | CASSYGLLDYEQYF
- | TRBJ2-2 | TRBD1 | TRBV7-2 | TGTGCCAGCAATATTGACAGGGGGAGAGTCGGGGAGCTGTTTTTT | CASNIDRGRVGELFF
few | TRBJ1-3 | - | TRBV6-6 | TGTGCCAGCAGTGGGGGAGGGGGAAACACCATATATTTT | CASSGGGGNTIYF
few | TRBJ2-7 | TRBD2 | TRBV18 | TGTGCCAGCTCCCCTATCGCGGGGGTCGAGCAGTACTTC | CASSPIAGVEQYF
- | TRBJ2-1 | - | TRBV5-1 | TGCGCCAGCAGCCCACGGACAGCTTACAATGAGCAGTTCTTC | CASSPRTAYNEQFF
- | TRBJ1-3 | - | TRBV5-6 | TGTGCCAGCAGCTTGCAGGGCTCTGGAAACACCATATATTTT | CASSLQGSGNTIYF